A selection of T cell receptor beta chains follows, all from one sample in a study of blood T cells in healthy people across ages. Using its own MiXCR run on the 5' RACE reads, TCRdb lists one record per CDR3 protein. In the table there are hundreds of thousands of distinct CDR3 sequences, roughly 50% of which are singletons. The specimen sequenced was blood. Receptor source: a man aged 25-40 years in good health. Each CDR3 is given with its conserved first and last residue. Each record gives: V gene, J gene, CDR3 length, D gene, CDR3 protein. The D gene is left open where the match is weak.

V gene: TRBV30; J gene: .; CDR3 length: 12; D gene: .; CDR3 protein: CAWRVVGETQYF
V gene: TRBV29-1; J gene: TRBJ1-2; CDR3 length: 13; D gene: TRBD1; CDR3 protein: CSVEDREYTGYTF
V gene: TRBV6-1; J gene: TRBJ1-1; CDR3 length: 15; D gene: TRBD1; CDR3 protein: CASPPRQGLNTEAFF
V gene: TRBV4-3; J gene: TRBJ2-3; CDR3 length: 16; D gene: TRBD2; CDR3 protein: CASSQGGGDRTDTQYF
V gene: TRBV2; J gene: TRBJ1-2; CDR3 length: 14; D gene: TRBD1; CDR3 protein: CASREGQGQFGYTF
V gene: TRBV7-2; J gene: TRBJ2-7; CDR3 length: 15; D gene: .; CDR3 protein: CASSPSWGNSYEQYF
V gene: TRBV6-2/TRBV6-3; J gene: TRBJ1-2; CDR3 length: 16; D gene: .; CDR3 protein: CASTPEGLRPIYGYTF
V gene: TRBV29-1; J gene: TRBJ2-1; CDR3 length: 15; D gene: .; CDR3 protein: CSVEVLQGYDNEQFF
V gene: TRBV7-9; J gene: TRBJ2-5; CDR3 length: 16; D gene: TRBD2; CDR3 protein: CASSQGLAGAGETQYF
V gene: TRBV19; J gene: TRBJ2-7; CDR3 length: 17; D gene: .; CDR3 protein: CASSLSGQSITSYEQYF
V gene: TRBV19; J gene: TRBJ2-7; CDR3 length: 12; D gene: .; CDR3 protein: CATEGVNYEQYF
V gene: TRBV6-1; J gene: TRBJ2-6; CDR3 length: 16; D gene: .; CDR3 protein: CASSRLGRSGANVLTF
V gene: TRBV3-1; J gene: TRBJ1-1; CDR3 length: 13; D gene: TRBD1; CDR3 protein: CASSQVEGAKAFF
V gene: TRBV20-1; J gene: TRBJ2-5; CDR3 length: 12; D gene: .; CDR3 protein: CSAAPGTNEQYF
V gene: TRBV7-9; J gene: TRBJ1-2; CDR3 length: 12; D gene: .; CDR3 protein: CASSLGGAGYTF
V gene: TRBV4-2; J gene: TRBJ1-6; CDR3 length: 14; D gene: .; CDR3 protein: CASSQDVRNSPLHF
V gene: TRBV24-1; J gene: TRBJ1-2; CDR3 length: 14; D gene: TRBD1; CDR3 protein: CATSDQGVGGGYTF
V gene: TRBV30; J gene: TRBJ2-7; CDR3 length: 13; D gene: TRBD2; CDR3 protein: CACSGSSSYEQYF
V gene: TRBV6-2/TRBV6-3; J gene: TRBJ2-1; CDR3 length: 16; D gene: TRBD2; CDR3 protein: CASSLIAGSSYNEQFF